This passage covers 13 T cell receptor beta chains from one sample sequenced in a study of blood T cell repertoires in COVID-19. Assay used: immunoSEQ multiplex PCR; TCRdb lists only in-frame clones, some missing. Of under 300,000 clones in the sample, 70% to 90% are singletons; the top ten hold more than 10%. The specimen was peripheral blood. The receptors come from a woman aged 25 to 45 with COVID-19, enrolled during active disease.

The V and J genes are TRBV5-4 and TRBJ2-5; no firm D call. V dropped 0 bases and J dropped 5 bases, with 5 bases sitting between them. CDR1 is SGHNT, CDR2 YYREEE, per germline (reference sequence). This CDR3 is 12 amino acids long. CDR3 sequence reads: CASSLAGETQYF. The CDR3 nucleotides read TGTGCCAGCAGCTTGGCCGGGGAGACCCAGTACTTC.

The chain joins TRBV28 to TRBJ2-3, with D tentatively TRBD2 (6 bases). Trimming took off 8 bases at V and 10 bases at J, with 16 bases between the two ends. The CDR3 has 12 amino acids. From germline, CDR1 is MDHEN and CDR2 SYDVKM. The CDR3, as DNA: TGTGCCAGCTCCGTGGGGGGATTGGCGCAGTATTTT. Encoded protein: CASSVGGLAQYF.

This chain uses TRBV12-3 or TRBV12-4 with TRBJ2-3; D gene unclear. V was pared by 6 bases and J by 1 base, with 5 bases between. This CDR3 spans 12 amino acids. CDR3 sequence reads: CASSSGTDTQYF. CDR3 coding DNA: TGTGCCAGCAGCAGTGGCACAGATACGCAGTATTTT.

This chain uses TRBV9 with TRBJ2-7; perhaps TRBD2 as D (5 bases). Trimming removed 1 base from V and 2 bases from J, with 16 bases in between. CDR1 is SGDLS and CDR2 is YYNGEE in the germline V gene. CDR3 length: 16 amino acids. The CDR3 loop is CASSVNPAGDTYEQYF. CDR3 bases: TGTGCCAGCAGCGTAAACCCCGCCGGGGATACCTACGAGCAGTACTTC.

J is TRBJ1-1 and V is TRBV2; D not resolved. The CDR3 is 14 residues long. With 4 bases removed from V and 1 base from J, the gap between germline ends came to 10 bases. CDR1 SNHLY and CDR2 FYNNEI come from the germline V gene. CDR3 protein: CASSATDTNTEAFF. CDR3 DNA sequence: TGTGCCAGCAGTGCCACCGACACGAACACTGAAGCTTTCTTT. The full variable domain, its missing parts supplied by reference TRBV2 and TRBJ1-1, is EPEVTQTPSHQVTQMGQEVILRCVPISNHLYFYWYRQILGQKVEFLVSFYNNEISEKSEIFDDQFSVERPDGSNFTLKIRSTKLEDSAMYFCASSATDTNTEAFFGQGTRLTVV.

This chain connects TRBV5-6 to TRBJ1-3; 7 bases are a match to TRBD1. V lost 0 bases to trimming and J lost 4 bases; unmatched junction nucleotides: 4. This CDR3 contains 15 residues. CDR1 is SGHDT, CDR2 YYEEEE, per germline. The DNA of the CDR3 is TGTGCCAGCAGCTTGGCCGCGGGACAGGGAAACACCATATATTTT. Residues: CASSLAAGQGNTIYF.

V usage is TRBV11-2 and J usage is TRBJ2-7, with D perhaps matching TRBD1 (7 bases). The CDR3 length is 16 residues. V shed 0 bases and J shed 3 bases, with 15 bases lying between them. CDR1 and CDR2 (germline): SGHAT, FQNNGV. CDR3 protein: CASSLDGAGGYYEQYF. CDR3 sequence (DNA): TGTGCCAGCAGCTTAGATGGGGCAGGGGGGTACTACGAGCAGTACTTC.

This chain uses TRBV11-2 with TRBJ2-7; no definite D call. The CDR3 consists of 11 residues. The V and J ends lost 0 bases and 6 bases respectively, with 3 bases between them. The germline V gene encodes CDR1 SGHAT and CDR2 FQNNGV. The chain's CDR3 is CASSLDVEQYF. CDR3 bases: TGTGCCAGCAGCTTAGACGTCGAGCAGTACTTC.

This rearrangement joins TRBV9 to TRBJ2-2, with D uncertain. The CDR3 extends over 12 amino acids. CDR1 and CDR2 from the germline V gene are SGDLS and YYNGEE. V gave up 3 bases and J gave up 4 bases, with 4 bases separating them. In DNA, the CDR3 is TGTGCCAGCAGCGCCAGCACCGGGGAGCTGTTTTTT. Encoded protein: CASSASTGELFF.

The V gene is TRBV2, the J gene TRBJ2-1; 7 nucleotides line up with TRBD2. The CDR3 loop spans 16 amino acids. J gave up 7 bases and V 4 bases, and 13 bases lay outside the gene matches. The germline V gene has CDR1 SNHLY and CDR2 FYNNEI. The CDR3 sequence is CASSVQGGGTLNEQFF. The CDR3 DNA reads as TGTGCCAGCAGTGTTCAAGGCGGGGGTACCTTGAATGAGCAGTTCTTC.

Points on this clone: A much larger clone lies a single base off, so this may be a read error. The chain is built from TRBV19 and TRBJ2-7; 7 positions match TRBD1. Unmatched junction bases numbered 3, after V lost 6 bases and J lost 1 base. The CDR3 runs to 13 residues. Germline values: CDR1 LNHDA, CDR2 SQIVND (reference sequence). CDR3 nucleotides: TGTGCCAGTAGCTGGGGACAGTCCTACGAGCAGTACTTC. This codes for CASSWGQSYEQYF.

This sequence joins TRBV5-6 and TRBJ1-2; the match to TRBD1 covers 7 bases. Unmatched junction bases numbered 13, after V lost 4 bases and J lost 10 bases. The V gene's germline CDR1 is SGHDT and CDR2 YYEEEE. This CDR3 contains 14 residues. The CDR3 sequence: CASSAYRGLIDYTF. The CDR3 DNA follows: TGTGCCAGCAGCGCGTACAGGGGACTTATTGACTACACCTTC. The full variable domain, rest sourced from reference TRBV5-6 and TRBJ1-2, is DAGVTQSPTHLIKTRGQQVTLRCSPKSGHDTVSWYQQALGQGPQFIFQYYEEEERQRGNFPDRFSGHQFPNYSSELNVNALLLGDSALYLCASSAYRGLIDYTFGSGTRLTVV.

The J gene is TRBJ1-2, the V gene TRBV7-8; D not resolved. The CDR3 extends over 13 amino acids. CDR1 and CDR2 (germline): SGHVS, FQNEAQ. Between the trimmed V and J ends, which lost 3 bases and 2 bases, there was a span of 7 bases. The CDR3 sequence is CASSFLQNYGYTF. The CDR3 DNA reads as TGTGCCAGCAGCTTCTTACAAAACTATGGCTACACCTTC.